The subject of this entry is one T cell receptor beta chain. As processed by the authors: Scientists estimated how many nucleated cells there were by amplifying reference gene primers. Here immunoSEQ multiplex PCR was the method, and the copy in TCRdb shows in-frame clones only, minus some. That table furnishes V, J and clone size, whereas the DNA furnished D and trimming. This repertoire shows 25,000 to 30,000 clones, about four fifths found once; its top ten account for less than 15%. This record comes from a study of blood T cell repertoires in COVID-19. Study information: Italy, Spain and the United States were the sources of the convalescent and acute COVID-19 samples. The analysed material was cDNA or gDNA that came from T cells, B-cell-depleted T cells, or PBMCs.

The TCR was taken from a man older than 75 with active or convalescent COVID-19. The sample taken for sequencing was peripheral blood.

The CDR3 region is CASSKRGSGELFF. The CDR3 bases are TGTGCCAGCAGCAAAAGGGGTAGCGGGGAGCTGTTTTTT. This rearrangement joins TRBV21-1 to TRBJ2-2; the table's D call of TRBD1 was not tested on the DNA. TRBV21-1 is reported as a pseudogene. This CDR3 region has 13 residues.